This T cell receptor (beta chain) was sequenced for a study of blood T cell repertoires in COVID-19. Study summary: Italy, Spain and the United States were the sources of the convalescent and acute COVID-19 samples. PBMCs, B-cell-depleted T cells, or T cells provided the cDNA or gDNA that made up the material.

This clone showed up just once. Under the authors' procedure: Estimation of nucleated cell counts was performed using reference gene primer amplification. Clones were sequenced by immunoSEQ multiplex PCR, and TCRdb holds only the in-frame ones, with some missing. V, J and clone size derive from that table, while D and trimming were established from the DNA sequence. The table has hundreds of thousands of clones, roughly 90% seen once; the top ten hold over 1.3%. V was shortened by 0 bases and J by 0 bases, with 11 bases between the two germline ends. The CDR3 loop spans 16 amino acids. Germline assignment: CDR1 MGHRA and CDR2 YSYEKL.

The genes are TRBV4-1 and TRBJ1-1; D unresolved. Sequencing was performed on peripheral blood. The TCR comes from a woman in her twenties or thirties with active or convalescent COVID-19. In nucleotides, the CDR3 is TGCGCCAGCAGCCAAGACAGACAAACACTGAACACTGAAGCTTTCTTT. Encoded protein: CASSQDRQTLNTEAFF.